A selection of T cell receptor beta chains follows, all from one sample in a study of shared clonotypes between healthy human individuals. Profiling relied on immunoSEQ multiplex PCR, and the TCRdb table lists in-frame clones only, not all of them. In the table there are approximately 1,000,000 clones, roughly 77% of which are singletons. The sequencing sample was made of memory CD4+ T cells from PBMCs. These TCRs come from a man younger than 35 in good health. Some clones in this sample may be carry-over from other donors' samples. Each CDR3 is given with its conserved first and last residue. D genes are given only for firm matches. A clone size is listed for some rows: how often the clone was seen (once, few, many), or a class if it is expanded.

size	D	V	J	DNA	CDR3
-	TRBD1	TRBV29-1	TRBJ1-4	TGCAGCGTGAACGTGGGACAGGGGCTAGAAAAACTGTTTTTT	CSVNVGQGLEKLFF
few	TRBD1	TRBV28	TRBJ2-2	TGTGCCAGCAGGCCCAGGACAGGGACGAACACCGGGGAGCTGTTTTTT	CASRPRTGTNTGELFF
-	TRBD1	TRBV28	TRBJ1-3	TGTGCCAGCAGCCACTCCATTCAGGGGGCTGGAAACACCATATATTTT	CASSHSIQGAGNTIYF
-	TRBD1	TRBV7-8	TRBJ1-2	TGTGCCAGCAGTTTAACAGGGGGCCTGGGCTATGGCTACACCTTC	CASSLTGGLGYGYTF
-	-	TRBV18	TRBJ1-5	TGTGCCAGCTCACAAAATCCGGGGTTTCAGCCCCAGCATTTT	CASSQNPGFQPQHF
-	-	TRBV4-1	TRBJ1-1	TGCGCCAGCAGCCATGGGGGTTACACTGAAGCTTTCTTT	CASSHGGYTEAFF
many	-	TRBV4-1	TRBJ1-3	TGCGCCAGCAGCCAGGCAAGTCACTCTGGAAACACCATATATTTT	CASSQASHSGNTIYF
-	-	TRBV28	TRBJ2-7	TGTGCCAGCAGTTCCCAGGGTGTCAGCTCCTACGAGCAGTACTTC	CASSSQGVSSYEQYF
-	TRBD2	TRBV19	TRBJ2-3	TGTGCCAGTAGGACCGCTCCGGGACTAGCTGGCACAGATACGCAGTATTTT	CASRTAPGLAGTDTQYF
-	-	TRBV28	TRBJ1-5	TGTGCCAGCAGTCCCCCCAAGGGTGGGGATCAGCCCCAGCATTTT	CASSPPKGGDQPQHF
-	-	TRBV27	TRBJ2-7	TGTGCCAGCAGGAACCCGGGAACTTCCTACGAGCAGTACTTC	CASRNPGTSYEQYF
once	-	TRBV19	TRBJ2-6	TGTGCCAGTAGTCCGGGTTGGGGAAAAATCTCTGGGGCCAACGTCCTGACTTTC	CASSPGWGKISGANVLTF